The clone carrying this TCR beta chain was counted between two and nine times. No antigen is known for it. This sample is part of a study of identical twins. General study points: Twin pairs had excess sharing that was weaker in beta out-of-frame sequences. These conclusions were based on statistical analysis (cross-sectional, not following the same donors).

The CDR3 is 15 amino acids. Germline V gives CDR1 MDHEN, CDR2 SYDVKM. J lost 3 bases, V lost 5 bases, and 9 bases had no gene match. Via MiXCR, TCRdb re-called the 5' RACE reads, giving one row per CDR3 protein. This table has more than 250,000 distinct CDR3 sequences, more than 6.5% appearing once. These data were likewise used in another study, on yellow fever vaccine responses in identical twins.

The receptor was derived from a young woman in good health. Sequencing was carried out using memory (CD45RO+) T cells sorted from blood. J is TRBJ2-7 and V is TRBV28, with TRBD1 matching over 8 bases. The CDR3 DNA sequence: TGTGCCAGCAGTGGAGGGGGGACAGGACACTACGAGCAGTACTTC. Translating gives CASSGGGTGHYEQYF.